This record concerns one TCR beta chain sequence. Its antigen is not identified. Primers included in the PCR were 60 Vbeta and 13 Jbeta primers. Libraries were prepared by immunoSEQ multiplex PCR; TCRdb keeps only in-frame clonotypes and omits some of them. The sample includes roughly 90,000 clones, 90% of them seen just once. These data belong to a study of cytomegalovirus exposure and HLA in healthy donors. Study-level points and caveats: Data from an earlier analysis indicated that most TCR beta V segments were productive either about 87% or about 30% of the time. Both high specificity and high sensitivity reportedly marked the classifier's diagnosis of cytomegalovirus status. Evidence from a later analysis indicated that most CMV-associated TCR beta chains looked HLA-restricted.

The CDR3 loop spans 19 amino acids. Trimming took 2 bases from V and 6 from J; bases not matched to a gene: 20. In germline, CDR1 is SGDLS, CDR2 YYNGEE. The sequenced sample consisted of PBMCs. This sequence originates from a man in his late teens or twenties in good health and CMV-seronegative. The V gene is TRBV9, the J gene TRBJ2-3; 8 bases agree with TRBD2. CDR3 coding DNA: TGTGCCAGCAGCGTCCCCTCCGGGAGGGCCCTTATCGGGGGGGATACGCAGTATTTT. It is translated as CASSVPSGRALIGGDTQYF.